This T cell receptor (beta chain) was identified during a study of cytomegalovirus exposure and HLA in healthy donors. Turning to the study itself: It was reported in a later analysis that the same platform had been used for the 120 validation repertoires as for the 550 to 700 first-cohort repertoires. Overall study results and limits: The TCR clusters that emerged in the first cohort tended, a later analysis found, to co-occur in the 110 or so validation repertoires. Specificity for CMV antigens was confirmed in vitro for a few of the CMV-associated chains. Associated with cytomegalovirus, according to the listing, were about 160 TCR beta chains.

About this clone itself: Its antigen is currently unknown.

TCRdb keeps only in-frame clones here, not all; method: immunoSEQ multiplex PCR. The sample consists of about 160,000 clones, nearly 90% of them appearing once. The specimen was PBMCs. The sequence was obtained from a man between 18 and 35 years old in good health and CMV-seropositive.

The CDR3 region is CASSWAGATYEQYF. The CDR3 region has the DNA TGTGCCAGCAGCTGGGCGGGGGCGACCTACGAGCAGTACTTC. The V and J genes are TRBV7-8 and TRBJ2-7; tentatively, D is TRBD2 (7 bases). Germline values: CDR1 SGHVS, CDR2 FQNEAQ. Trimming shortened V by 4 bases and J by 2 bases, and 12 bases separated the two germline ends. CDR3 length: 14 amino acids.